Listed below are T cell receptor beta chains from one sample, sequenced in a study of T cell responses to AZD1222 COVID-19 vaccine. The table came from immunoSEQ multiplex PCR; TCRdb's copy has only in-frame clones and leaves some out. The sample has about 110,000 clones; approximately 89% are singletons. This sample comprised peripheral blood, obtained on day 0 of MenACWY control vaccination. The source of these receptors is an adult in good health. CDR3s include the opening cysteine and the closing phenylalanine or tryptophan.

j_gene,v_gene,CDR3aa
TRBJ2-7,TRBV6-5,CASSTSTEQYF
TRBJ1-5,TRBV11-2,CASSFNPGDQPQHF
TRBJ2-3,TRBV11-2,CASSLAGADTQYF
TRBJ1-1,TRBV30,CAWRLPGQENTEAFF
TRBJ1-5,TRBV19,CASRLRPGTGDQPQHF
TRBJ1-6,TRBV19,CASSRFAGDNSPLHF
TRBJ1-1,TRBV10-2,CASSEPGYEAFF
TRBJ1-2,TRBV5-4,CASSLVRGTYGYTF
TRBJ1-1,TRBV3-1/TRBV3-2,CASSQGQEEMNTEAFF
TRBJ2-3,TRBV19,CASSISVVGTDTQYF
TRBJ1-2,TRBV13,CASSEGGNYGYTF
TRBJ1-1,TRBV2,CASSEGNTEAFF
TRBJ2-5,TRBV7-2,CASSLVGGEDRLYF
TRBJ2-2,TRBV7-3,CASSFAGPGELFF
TRBJ1-5,TRBV6-1,CASSEIGSNQPQHF
TRBJ2-7,TRBV5-1,CASSGTGGLSSYEQYF
TRBJ2-5,TRBV5-4,CASSRDYEETQYF
TRBJ2-2,TRBV4-2,CASSQRQGLPGELFF
TRBJ2-7,TRBV7-3,CASSLGDGIYEQYF
TRBJ2-1,TRBV3-1/TRBV3-2,CASSQQHQGNEQFF
TRBJ2-3,TRBV27,CASSFGLAGGPVQSDTQYF
TRBJ2-1,TRBV4-3,CASSQESGGAGEQFF
TRBJ2-5,TRBV12-3/TRBV12-4,CASSLKGETQYF
TRBJ2-1,TRBV11-2,CASSPLWGDSYNEQFF
TRBJ2-3,TRBV5-6,CASSWVGATDTQYF
TRBJ1-5,TRBV19,CASSPHRGRNGGQPQHF
TRBJ1-1,TRBV19,CASSIGGGGTEAFF
TRBJ2-7,TRBV27,CASSSQRTVSYEQYF
TRBJ2-7,TRBV5-5,CASSLPWTGNYEQYF
TRBJ2-7,TRBV6-2/TRBV6-3,CASSYRDNYEQYF
TRBJ2-7,TRBV6-5,CASSYGQGGYEQYF
TRBJ1-1,TRBV27,CASSFKGGTEAFF
TRBJ2-7,TRBV4-1,CASSQEGSYEQYF
TRBJ2-3,TRBV11-3,CATQEVREGTDTQYF
TRBJ2-7,TRBV6-5,CASSRDSYEQYF
TRBJ2-2,TRBV18,CASSQQGAGDTGELFF
TRBJ2-2,TRBV7-2,CASSSPDRGSGELFF
TRBJ2-2,TRBV2,CASSETGFNTGELFF